This TCR beta chain was captured in a study of blood T cell repertoires in COVID-19. About the study: Samples taken during acute and convalescent COVID-19 were collected in the United States, Italy and Spain. T cells, B-cell-depleted T cells, or PBMCs supplied cDNA or gDNA.

Authors' analysis steps: Amplification of reference gene primers was used by the study to estimate nucleated cell counts. TCRdb's table, derived via immunoSEQ multiplex PCR, lists solely in-frame clones and lacks some. The D gene and trimming were derived from the DNA, and the V and J assignments and clone size from that table. The top ten clones hold 2% to 2.5% of a sample with 140,000 to 150,000 clones, roughly 90% of them seen once. This clone was observed once. The source is a human donor in a cohort sampled during active COVID-19. The sample comprised peripheral blood.

CDR3 DNA: TGCGCCAGCAGCCAAGGGTTCGGGTACGAGCAGTACTTC. This sequence encodes CASSQGFGYEQYF. The rearrangement uses TRBV4-1 and TRBJ2-7; no definite D call. This CDR3 region has 13 residues. Germline V gives CDR1 MGHRA, CDR2 YSYEKL. Trimming stripped 1 base from V and 4 bases from J, with 8 bases between.